A selection of T cell receptor beta chains follows, all from one sample in a study of tumor-infiltrating lymphocytes in localized non-small cell lung cancer. Profiling relied on immunoSEQ multiplex PCR, and the TCRdb table lists in-frame clones only, not all of them. The sample has tens of thousands of clones, roughly 66% seen once. The sequenced material came from lung tumor tissue. The receptors were sampled from a human donor with non-small cell lung cancer. Both conserved end residues are part of each CDR3. Fields, in order: D gene, V gene, J gene, clone size, CDR3 protein, CDR3 DNA. D genes are given only for firm matches. A row's size may be missing; if present it is once, few, many or a size class.

NA	TRBV7-8	TRBJ2-1	NA	CASSWGRSGYNEQFF	TGTGCCAGCAGCTGGGGCCGGTCGGGGTACAATGAGCAGTTCTTC
NA	TRBV19	TRBJ2-3	NA	CASSPRGRFTQYF	TGTGCCAGTAGTCCCCGAGGGAGGTTCACGCAGTATTTT
NA	TRBV6-5	TRBJ1-2	once	CASTMGPNYGYTF	TGTGCCAGCACAATGGGACCTAACTATGGCTACACCTTC
TRBD1	TRBV5-1	TRBJ1-2	NA	CASSVGQDGYTF	TGCGCCAGCAGCGTAGGACAGGATGGCTACACCTTC
NA	TRBV7-3	TRBJ1-6	NA	CASSLGFNSPLHF	TGTGCCAGCTCTTTGGGCTTTAATTCACCCCTCCACTTT
NA	TRBV9	TRBJ2-1	NA	CASSVKVSSYNEQFF	TGTGCCAGCAGCGTAAAAGTTAGCTCCTACAATGAGCAGTTCTTC
NA	TRBV9	TRBJ2-1	NA	CASSPDKGYDEQFF	TGTGCCAGCAGCCCAGACAAGGGTTACGATGAGCAGTTCTTC
TRBD1	TRBV29-1	TRBJ2-3	NA	CSVQRQGETDTQYF	TGCAGCGTCCAGAGACAGGGGGAAACAGATACGCAGTATTTT
NA	TRBV29-1	TRBJ2-2	NA	CSVQKAGAGTGELFF	TGCAGCGTTCAGAAAGCAGGGGCGGGCACCGGGGAGCTGTTTTTT
NA	TRBV30	TRBJ1-5	NA	CAWSVPYRGNNQPQHF	TGTGCCTGGAGTGTCCCCTATAGGGGGAACAATCAGCCCCAGCATTTT
NA	TRBV9	TRBJ1-2	NA	CASSVAGTRDYGYTF	TGTGCCAGCAGCGTAGCGGGGACCCGTGACTATGGCTACACCTTC
NA	TRBV7-2	TRBJ2-3	few	CASSLVGDTQYF	TGTGCCAGCAGCTTAGTGGGGGATACGCAGTATTTT
TRBD1	TRBV7-2	TRBJ1-3	NA	CASSLATGGNTIYF	TGTGCCAGCAGCTTAGCGACAGGGGGAAACACCATATATTTT
NA	TRBV7-2	TRBJ1-1	NA	CASSRLGNTEAFF	TGTGCCAGCAGCAGACTGGGGAACACTGAAGCTTTCTTT
NA	TRBV7-2	TRBJ1-1	few	CASSIQKNTEAFF	TGTGCCAGCAGCATACAGAAGAACACTGAAGCTTTCTTT
TRBD1	TRBV5-1	TRBJ1-2	NA	CASSEGGQYGYTF	TGCGCCAGCAGCGAGGGGGGACAGTATGGCTACACCTTC
NA	TRBV4-1	TRBJ2-1	few	CASREASEGVEQFF	TGCGCCAGCAGGGAGGCTAGCGAGGGTGTTGAGCAGTTCTTC
NA	TRBV5-4	TRBJ2-3	NA	CASSSKLTSTDTQYF	TGTGCCAGCAGCTCCAAACTAACTAGCACAGATACGCAGTATTTT
NA	TRBV25-1	TRBJ2-7	NA	CASSPRPPKREQYF	TGTGCCAGCAGTCCCCGGCCGCCGAAACGCGAGCAGTACTTC
NA	TRBV5-1	TRBJ2-5	NA	CASSFTADQETQYF	TGCGCCAGCAGCTTTACGGCCGACCAAGAGACCCAGTACTTC
TRBD2	TRBV7-2	TRBJ2-7	NA	CASSLGLAAYEQYF	TGTGCCAGCAGCTTAGGACTAGCGGCCTACGAGCAGTACTTC
NA	TRBV6-1	TRBJ1-2	NA	CASSEGSAENGYTF	TGTGCCAGCAGTGAAGGCAGTGCGGAGAATGGCTACACCTTC
NA	TRBV20-1	TRBJ1-1	NA	CSPGRGVDAFF	TGCAGCCCGGGGAGGGGCGTGGATGCTTTCTTT
TRBD1	TRBV5-1	TRBJ1-1	NA	CASSLSDREDGAFF	TGCGCCAGCAGCTTAAGTGACAGGGAGGATGGAGCTTTCTTT
NA	TRBV4-1	TRBJ1-5	NA	CASSQTTGTSQPQHF	TGCGCCAGCAGCCAAACGACGGGAACAAGCCAGCCCCAGCATTTT
NA	TRBV5-1	TRBJ2-3	few	CASSSYYGGDTQYF	TGCGCCAGCAGCTCCTATTACGGTGGGGATACGCAGTATTTT
TRBD1	TRBV6-6	TRBJ1-1	NA	CASSLRRAGGNTEAFF	TGTGCCAGCAGTTTACGTCGGGCAGGGGGGAACACTGAAGCTTTCTTT
NA	TRBV2	TRBJ1-1	NA	CANKGRFGAFF	TGTGCCAACAAAGGACGATTTGGAGCTTTCTTT
TRBD1	TRBV7-9	TRBJ2-3	NA	CASSLEGRTGGADTQYF	TGTGCCAGCAGCTTAGAAGGCCGGACAGGGGGCGCAGATACGCAGTATTTT
TRBD1	TRBV7-2	TRBJ1-1	NA	CASSLVSGGVTEAFF	TGTGCCAGCAGCTTAGTTTCAGGGGGCGTCACTGAAGCTTTCTTT
NA	TRBV7-9	TRBJ2-2	NA	CASSFGPQSAGELFF	TGTGCCAGCAGCTTCGGACCTCAATCCGCCGGGGAGCTGTTTTTT
TRBD1	TRBV10-2	TRBJ2-7	NA	CASSGASGTGDNEQYF	TGCGCCAGCAGTGGCGCCTCCGGGACAGGGGACAACGAGCAGTACTTC
TRBD1	TRBV4-3	TRBJ1-1	NA	CASSQSGGEAFF	TGCGCCAGCAGCCAGTCAGGGGGTGAAGCTTTCTTT